The clone carrying this TCR beta chain has just a few counts. Its specificity is unknown. The sample comes from a study of CD8 T cells in ankylosing spondylitis. Whole-study findings and limits: Seemingly characteristic of ankylosing spondylitis blood was a TCR beta motif consisting of roughly 8 highly homologous variants. Clones linked to disease were reported to show significant enrichment in matched ankylosing spondylitis synovial fluid. Clones linked with disease were CD8+ and fairly uncommon in the peripheral blood. Prior work had noted some motif variants in reactive arthritis blood and synovial fluid.

Germline loops: CDR1 SGHTA, CDR2 FQGNSA. CDR3 length: 14 amino acids. Deletions cut 1 base from V and 5 bases from J, with 9 bases between. Scientists made TCR beta libraries using quantitative 5'-RACE with molecular barcodes. TCRdb reprocessed the 5' RACE reads with MiXCR, giving one entry per CDR3 protein. The sample lists over 600,000 distinct CDR3 sequences, roughly 20% occurring once. The sequencing sample was made of blood, either unsorted or a sorted T cell fraction (not recorded which). V and J are TRBV7-2 and TRBJ2-1; no clear D gene. The receptor was isolated from a male donor with ankylosing spondylitis. The CDR3 DNA reads TGTGCCAGCAGCTTAGTATGGACCCACAATGAGCAGTTCTTC. This encodes CASSLVWTHNEQFF.